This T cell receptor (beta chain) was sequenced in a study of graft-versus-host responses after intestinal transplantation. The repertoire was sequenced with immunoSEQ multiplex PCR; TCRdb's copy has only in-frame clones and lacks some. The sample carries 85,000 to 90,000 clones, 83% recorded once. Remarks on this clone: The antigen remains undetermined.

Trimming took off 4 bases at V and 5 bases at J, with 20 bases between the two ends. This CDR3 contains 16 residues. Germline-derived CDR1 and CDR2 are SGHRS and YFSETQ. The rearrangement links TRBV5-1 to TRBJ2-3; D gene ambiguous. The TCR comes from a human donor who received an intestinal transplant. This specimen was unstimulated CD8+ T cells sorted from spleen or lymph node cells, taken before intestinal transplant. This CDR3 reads CASSLPRLALKDTQYF. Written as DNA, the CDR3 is TGCGCCAGCAGCCTGCCCCGGCTCGCGCTCAAAGATACGCAGTATTTT.